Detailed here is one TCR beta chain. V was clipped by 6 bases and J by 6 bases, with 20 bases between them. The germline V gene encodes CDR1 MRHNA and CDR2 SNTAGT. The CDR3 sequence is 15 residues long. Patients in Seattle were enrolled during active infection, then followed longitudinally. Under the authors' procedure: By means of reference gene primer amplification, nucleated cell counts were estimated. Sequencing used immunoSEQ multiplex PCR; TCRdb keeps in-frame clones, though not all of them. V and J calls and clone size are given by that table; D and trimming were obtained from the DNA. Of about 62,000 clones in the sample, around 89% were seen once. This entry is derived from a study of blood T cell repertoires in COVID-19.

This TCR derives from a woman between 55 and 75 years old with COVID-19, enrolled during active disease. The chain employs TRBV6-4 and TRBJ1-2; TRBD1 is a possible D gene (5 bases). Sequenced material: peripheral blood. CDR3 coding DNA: TGTGCCAGCAGCACCAACAGGATTCGAGGTAATGGCTACACCTTC. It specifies CASSTNRIRGNGYTF.